Listed here are 12 T cell receptor beta chains from one sample, sequenced in a study of CD8+ T cells in alopecia areata. Once RNA had been extracted, it was reverse transcribed into cDNA to act as the sequencing template. Method: immunoSEQ multiplex PCR; TCRdb's copy keeps in-frame clones and lacks some. The repertoire includes 11,000 or so clones, under 65% of them detected once, and roughly 14% sits in the top ten. Obtained from alopecia areata patients were lesional scalp punch biopsies along with peripheral blood. Sequencing used skin. The receptors originated from a human donor with alopecia areata.

There are a few counts of this clone. The genes are TRBV29-1 and TRBJ2-7; D is undetermined. The ends were cut back, 6 bases at V and 3 bases at J, with 9 bases in the middle. Germline CDR1 and CDR2: SQVTM and ANQGSEA. The CDR3 is 11 amino acids. CDR3 protein: CSVVTDYEQYF. CDR3 nucleotides: TGCAGCGTCGTTACCGACTACGAGCAGTACTTC.

This rearrangement joins TRBV7-9 to TRBJ2-3, with D perhaps matching TRBD2 (7 bases). Trimming shortened V by 3 bases and J by 7 bases, and 17 bases separated the two germline ends. The CDR3 loop spans 15 amino acids. The germline CDR1 and CDR2 sequences are SEHNR and FQNEAQ (reference sequence). The CDR3 region is CASSLISGGLNTQYF. The CDR3 DNA reads as TGTGCCAGCAGCTTGATTTCGGGGGGCCTGAATACGCAGTATTTT.

The table lists this clone with a count of one. The chain joins TRBV7-9 to TRBJ2-2, with D perhaps TRBD1 or TRBD2 (5 bases each). The CDR3 contains 14 residues. Germline CDR1 reads SEHNR; CDR2 reads FQNEAQ (reference sequence). With 11 bases removed from V and 9 bases from J, the gap between germline ends came to 22 bases. The CDR3 region is CAVGAGPELWELFF. In DNA, the CDR3 is TGTGCCGTCGGGGCAGGGCCGGAGCTTTGGGAGCTGTTTTTT.

V gene TRBV21-1 combines with J gene TRBJ2-1; the D segment call TRBD1 is taken from the table without a DNA check. TRBV21-1 is recorded as a pseudogene. The CDR3 has 12 residues. The CDR3 bases are TGTGCCAGCAGCACTAGCTCAGGGGTCCAAGTCTTC. This gives the protein CASSTSSGVQVF.

This clone came up a few times. This rearrangement joins TRBV6-5 to TRBJ2-7; 11 bases fit TRBD2. Germline CDR1 and CDR2: MNHEY and SVGAGI. With V trimmed by 5 bases and J by 2 bases, 5 bases remained unmatched. The length of the CDR3 is 15 residues. CDR3 sequence (DNA): TGTGCCAGCAGTACCCTAGCGGGAGGACCCTACGAGCAGTACTTC. It codes for CASSTLAGGPYEQYF.

This chain joins TRBV6-1 and TRBJ2-3; tentatively, D is TRBD2 (6 bases). V was pared by 2 bases and J by 5 bases, with 17 bases between. Per the germline V gene, CDR1 is MNHNS and CDR2 is SASEGT. This CDR3 contains 16 residues. CDR3 amino acids: CASSEFAAGRGDTQYF. CDR3 nucleotide sequence: TGTGCCAGCAGTGAATTTGCTGCGGGAAGAGGAGATACGCAGTATTTT.

The table lists this clone with a few counts. The chain is built from TRBV7-9 and TRBJ1-6; D ambiguous. This CDR3 contains 11 residues. Germline CDR1 SEHNR, CDR2 FQNEAQ (reference sequence). V lost 5 bases and J lost 7, with 3 bases in between. CDR3 amino acids: CASSGNSPLHF. For the CDR3, the DNA is TGTGCCAGCAGCGGGAATTCACCCCTCCACTTT.

This clone has only a few counts. The chain has TRBV29-1 and TRBJ2-1, with 7 bases fitting TRBD2. V gave up 6 bases and J gave up 0 bases; unmatched junction bases: 5. Germline V gene sequence: CDR1 SQVTM, CDR2 ANQGSEA. This CDR3 comprises 14 residues. The CDR3 nucleotides are TGCAGCGTAACGACGGGGGGCTCCTACAATGAGCAGTTCTTC. This sequence encodes CSVTTGGSYNEQFF.

The rearrangement joins TRBV7-9 to TRBJ2-5; D is uncertain. Trimming stripped 3 bases from V and 5 bases from J, with 13 bases between. This CDR3 contains 14 residues. The germline CDR1 and CDR2 sequences are SEHNR and FQNEAQ (reference sequence). The CDR3 protein is CASSLLQRTETQYF. The CDR3 DNA reads as TGTGCCAGCAGCTTGTTACAGAGGACGGAGACCCAGTACTTC. Supplemented by reference TRBV7-9 and TRBJ2-5, the full variable domain reads DTGVSQNPRHKITKRGQNVTFRCDPISEHNRLYWYRQTLGQGPEFLTYFQNEAQLEKSRLLSDRFSAERPKGSFSTLEIQRTEQGDSAMYLCASSLLQRTETQYFGPGTRLLVL.

CDR3 loop: CASSRRAGGSYEQYF. DNA for the CDR3: TGTGCCAGTAGTAGAAGGGCTGGCGGTTCCTACGAGCAGTACTTC. The rearrangement uses TRBV19 and TRBJ2-7; D gene unclear. V lost 4 bases to trimming and J lost 1 base, with 14 bases between them. The germline gives CDR1 LNHDA, CDR2 SQIVND (reference sequence). The CDR3 sequence is 15 residues long.

The V call is TRBV5-4, the J call TRBJ2-5, with TRBD2 identical over 7 bases. The CDR3 is 15 residues long. Looked up from germline, CDR1 is SGHNT and CDR2 is YYREEE (reference sequence). With V trimmed by 5 bases and J by 5 bases, 12 bases remained unmatched. The CDR3 nucleotides are TGTGCCAGCAGAACCCTGGCGGGAGCTTTGGAGACCCAGTACTTC. Residues: CASRTLAGALETQYF.

The V and J genes are TRBV18 and TRBJ2-1, with 14 positions matching TRBD2. The CDR3 is 20 amino acids. V lost 3 bases and J lost 4; bases outside the gene matches: 14. CDR1 is KGHSH and CDR2 is LQKENI in the germline V gene. The CDR3 DNA is TGTGCCAGCTCACCCGTACTCGGGACTAGCGGGGGATACCTGTACAATGAGCAGTTCTTC. This gives the protein CASSPVLGTSGGYLYNEQFF.